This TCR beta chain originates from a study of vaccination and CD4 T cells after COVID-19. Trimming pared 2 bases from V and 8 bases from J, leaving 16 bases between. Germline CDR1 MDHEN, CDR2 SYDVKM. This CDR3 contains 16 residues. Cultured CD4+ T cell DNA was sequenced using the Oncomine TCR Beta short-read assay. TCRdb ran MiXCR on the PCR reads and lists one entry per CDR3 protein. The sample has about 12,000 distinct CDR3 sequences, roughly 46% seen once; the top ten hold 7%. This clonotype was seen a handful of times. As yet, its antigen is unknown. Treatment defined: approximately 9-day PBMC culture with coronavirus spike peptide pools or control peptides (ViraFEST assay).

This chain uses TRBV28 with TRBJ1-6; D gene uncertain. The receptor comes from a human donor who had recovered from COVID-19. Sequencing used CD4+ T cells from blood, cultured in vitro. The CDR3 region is CASSLVRTLGDSPLHF. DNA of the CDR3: TGTGCCAGCAGTTTAGTCAGGACCCTCGGGGATTCACCCCTCCACTTT. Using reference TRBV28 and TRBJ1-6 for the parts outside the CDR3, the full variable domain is DVKVTQSSRYLVKRTGEKVFLECVQDMDHENMFWYRQDPGLGLRLIYFSYDVKMKEKGDIPEGYSVSREKKERFSLILESASTNQTSMYLCASSLVRTLGDSPLHFGNGTRLTVT.